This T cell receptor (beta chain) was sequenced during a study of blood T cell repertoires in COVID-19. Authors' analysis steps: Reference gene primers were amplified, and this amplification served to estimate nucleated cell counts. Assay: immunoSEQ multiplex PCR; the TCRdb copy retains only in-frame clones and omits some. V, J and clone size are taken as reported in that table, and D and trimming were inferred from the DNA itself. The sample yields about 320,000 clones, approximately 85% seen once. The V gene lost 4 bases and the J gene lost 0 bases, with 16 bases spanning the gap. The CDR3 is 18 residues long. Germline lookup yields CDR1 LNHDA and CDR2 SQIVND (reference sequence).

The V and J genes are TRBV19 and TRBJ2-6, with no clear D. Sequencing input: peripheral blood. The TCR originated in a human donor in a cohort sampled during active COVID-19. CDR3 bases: TGTGCCAGTAGTACGATGTCCAATGACATCTCTGGGGCCAACGTCCTGACTTTC. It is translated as CASSTMSNDISGANVLTF.